Sequencing of this TCR beta chain was carried out in a study of T cells in localized non-small cell lung cancer. This table comes from immunoSEQ multiplex PCR, and its TCRdb copy is limited to in-frame clones, with some not included. The sample records about 35,000 clones, approximately 89% being singletons. Remarks on this clone: Its antigen is not identified.

Study results and limitations: Adjacent uninvolved lung had the highest clonality, suggesting focused antigen responses. A median of about 52 clones ranked among the top 100 in tumor appeared in adjacent lung.

This clonotype was obtained from a female donor at least 60 years old with stage II lung adenocarcinoma. The sample was peripheral blood mononuclear cells, taken before any cancer treatment.

This CDR3 reads CASSPRTVPSGANVLTF. In DNA form, the CDR3 reads TGTGCCAGCAGTCCTCGGACAGTTCCTTCTGGGGCCAACGTCCTGACTTTC. V usage is TRBV28 and J usage is TRBJ2-6, with D tentatively TRBD1 (6 bases). Trimming removed 5 bases at V and 1 base at J, with 15 bases between. This CDR3 is 17 amino acids long. The germline V gene has CDR1 MDHEN and CDR2 SYDVKM.